This T cell receptor (beta chain) was recovered during a study of blood T cells in healthy people across ages. Study outcomes and limitations: Underestimates were what the diversity estimates from one million T cells were considered to be.

This clonotype was seen only a few times. Its antigen is undetermined. The germline V gene encodes CDR1 SGHRS and CDR2 YFSETQ. The CDR3 spans 18 residues. Trimming at V came to 4 bases and at J to 6 bases, leaving 20 bases not matched to a gene. Alongside a J-beta primer mix, a sample-barcoded 5' primer served in a second PCR lasting about 6 to 12 cycles. TCRdb recomputed calls from the 5' RACE reads with MiXCR, one row per CDR3 protein. The sample comprises about 380,000 distinct CDR3 sequences, about half of which are singletons, and 50% to 65% rests with the top ten. This receptor was obtained from a man aged 55 to 69 in good health. The specimen was blood. The rearrangement joins TRBV5-1 to TRBJ2-3, with 7 positions matching TRBD2. This chain's CDR3 is CASSPINPGTTFPDTQYF. The CDR3 DNA is TGCGCCAGCAGCCCCATTAACCCCGGGACTACCTTCCCCGATACGCAGTATTTT.